This T cell receptor (beta chain) comes out of a study of shared clonotypes between healthy human individuals (dated by TCRdb to the early 2020s). Notes on the research overall: Three men and two women, aged 18 to 49 years, made up the cohort. Per donor, three plates each were used for CD4 naive and CD4 memory, two for CD8 naive, and one for CD8 memory. To estimate repertoire size and how much clonotype sharing occurs between individuals, the study deeply sequenced the blood TCR repertoires of several healthy adults. Libraries were prepared and TCR repertoires were sequenced by different laboratories using diverse techniques, in order to increase sequencing depth and limit assay-specific biases. Between about 0.8 and 8.9 billion PBMCs per donor were obtained by leukapheresis.

Taken from cysteine to phenylalanine, the CDR3 has 15 residues. The sequence is cut down to CDR3 DNA, 45 bases in frame from base 1. V sheds 0 bases and J sheds 5 bases, leaving 14 bases between their ends. CDR1 and CDR2, per the germline V gene, are ENHRY and SYGVKD. Using the deep immunoSEQ assay, TCR CDR3 regions were amplified from genomic DNA by multiplex PCR. For each cell subset, the extracted genomic DNA was distributed evenly across all wells of several immunoSEQ 96-well plates, and each plate served as one replicate. For sorted subsets, around 0.2 ug of genomic DNA, equivalent to 30,000 or so T cell genomes, went into each replicate PCR. Purified libraries were measured with a Qubit 3.0 fluorometer, size-checked on a Bioanalyzer 2100, and measured again with the KAPA Library Quantification kit. A separate single-read 150-cycle Illumina NextSeq 550 flow cell was used to sequence each immunoSEQ 96-well plate. As for the original processing: Because only junctional sequences without quality scores were contained in the immunoSEQ output, filtering matching that applied to full-length reads could not be performed. Sequences were annotated with PyIR, a Python wrapper for IgBLAST v1.9, using IMGT germline references to assign V/J genes and CDR3. Reads were filtered out if the reads had weak V/J assignments (E-value above 1e-6), no CDR3, stop codons, out-of-frame junctions, or ambiguous translated residues. A V3J clonotype was defined by an identical inferred V gene, J gene, and CDR3 amino acid sequence. Percentage overlap between repertoires was calculated by dividing the number of shared unique clonotypes by the size of the smaller repertoire. Repertoire richness was assessed with RTK rarefaction, the Chao1 estimator, and Recon v2.1 estimates of unobserved clonotypes. OLGA was used to compute generation probabilities for all TCRbeta clonotypes that the gDNA method yielded from a handful of donors. TCRdb holds this immuneACCESS table with in-frame rearrangements only. Some clones are missing; in checked studies, unresolved V genes explain under half, and the rest has no known cause. V and J calls plus clone size are reproduced from that table; the DNA served to infer D and trimming. Here the sample has around 2.1 million clones; roughly 91% occur a single time. 1.5% to 2% of the sample lies in the top ten.

Comment on this clone: What this receptor recognizes is not known. One base away there is no much larger clone; base qualities are not given.

What the study reported, not specific to this receptor: Even with the large sequencing depth, rarefaction of the sorted-subset datasets indicated that sequencing was incomplete. Pairwise subsampling indicated that sequencing depth was expected to affect the degree of clonotype sharing among donors. Higher generation probabilities were observed for clonotypes shared by all four sorted-subset donors than for non-shared clonotypes. Only blood was sampled, and tissue TCR repertoires likely differ from those in blood. Sharing across a handful of donors was observed for around 5% of naive CD4, under 4% of naive CD8, 2.3% of memory CD4, and less than 0.45% of memory CD8 clonotypes. Because the study included a small number of donors, the genetic and exposure-history diversity represented was limited. Larger estimated clonotype richness was generally found for naive subsets than for memory subsets.

CD8 naive samples were obtained by positive selection for CCR7 among CD45RO-negative cells, yielding a CD45RA+CCR7+ population from which TemRA cells were excluded. The donors were healthy, HIV-negative adults who had no recently reported acute infections or vaccinations. Every donor was a Caucasian adult residing in Nashville, Tennessee, USA. After blood collection by leukapheresis, PBMCs were isolated using Ficoll-Histopaque density gradient centrifugation and then cryopreserved in the vapor phase of liquid nitrogen. Analytical flow cytometry was used to check the purity and quantity of every magnetically sorted T cell population. From each sorted fraction, genomic DNA was isolated and quantified by UV absorbance on a Nanodrop 2000c.

This receptor was taken from a man aged 18 to 30 in good health. Some clones in this sample may be carry-over from other donors' samples. Rearrangement joined TRBV10-3 to TRBJ2-7; confidence is insufficient to name the D gene. Material: naive CD8+ T cells from PBMCs. Reading the label with the study, this specimen's cell subset or site is: CD45RA+CCR7+. The DNA sequence is as follows: TGTGCCATCAGTGAGTCTTCAGGATTCGGGCACGAGCAGTACTTC. Translated, it gives CAISESSGFGHEQYF.